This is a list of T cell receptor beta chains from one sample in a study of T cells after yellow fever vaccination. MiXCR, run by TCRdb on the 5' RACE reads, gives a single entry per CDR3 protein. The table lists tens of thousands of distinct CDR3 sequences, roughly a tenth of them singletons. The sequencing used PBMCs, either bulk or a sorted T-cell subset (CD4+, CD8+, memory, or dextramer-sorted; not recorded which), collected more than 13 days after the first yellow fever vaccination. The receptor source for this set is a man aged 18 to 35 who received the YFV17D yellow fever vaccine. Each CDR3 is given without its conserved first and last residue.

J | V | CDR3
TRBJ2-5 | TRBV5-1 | ASRSGEAGETQY
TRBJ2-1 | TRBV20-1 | SAPRTGTFYNEQF
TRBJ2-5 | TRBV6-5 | ASSLSGGGRGAQY
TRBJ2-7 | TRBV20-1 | SARGGGRYEQY
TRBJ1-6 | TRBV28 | ASSAGTGGYNSPLH
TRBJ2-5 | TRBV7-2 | ASSLRTGGPETQY
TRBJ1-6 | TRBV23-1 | ASSQLRTGGSPLH
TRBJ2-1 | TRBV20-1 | SARDLLKGVSSYNEQF
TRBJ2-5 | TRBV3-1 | ASSLDGRRETQY
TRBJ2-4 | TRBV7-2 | ASSLARTAKNIQY
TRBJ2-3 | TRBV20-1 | SAPMGWARDTQY
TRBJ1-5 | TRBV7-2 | ASSRYSNQPQH
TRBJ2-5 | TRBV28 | ASSPTNQETQY
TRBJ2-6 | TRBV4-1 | ASSQDFRGARLSSGANVLT
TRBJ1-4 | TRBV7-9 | ASSTHEKLF
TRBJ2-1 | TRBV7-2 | ASSPSSGGAGYEQF
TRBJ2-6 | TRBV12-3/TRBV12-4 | ASSWGSSGANVLT
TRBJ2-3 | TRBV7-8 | ASSLSGGLGTQY
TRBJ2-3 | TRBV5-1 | ASSPTGVGDTQY
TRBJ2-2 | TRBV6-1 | ASRPRGGTNTGELF
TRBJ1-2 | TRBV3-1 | ASSQGLPGDGYT
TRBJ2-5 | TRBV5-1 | ASSLALETGKTQY
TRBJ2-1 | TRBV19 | ASHVGTTNEQF
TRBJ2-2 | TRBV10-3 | AAGREGTGELF
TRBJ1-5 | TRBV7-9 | ASSLGDISNQPQH
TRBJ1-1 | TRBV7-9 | ASSSWTGPTEAF
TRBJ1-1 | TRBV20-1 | SARDPRSGTQNTEAF
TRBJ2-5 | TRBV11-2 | ASSLGVQETQY
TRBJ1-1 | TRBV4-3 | ASSQDQGSGRGGTEAF
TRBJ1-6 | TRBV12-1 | ASSPGLLSRGYNSPLH
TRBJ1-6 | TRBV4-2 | ASSTRDRGRDGPLH
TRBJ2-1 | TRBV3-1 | ASSQGKGVYFISPQF
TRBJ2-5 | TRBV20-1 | SAINRGGGTQY
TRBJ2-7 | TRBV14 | ASSFGGRMALYEQY
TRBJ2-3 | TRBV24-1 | ATSDRQTDTQY
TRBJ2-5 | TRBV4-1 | ASSQDRARKPGETQY
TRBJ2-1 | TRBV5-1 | ASSFGETYNEQF
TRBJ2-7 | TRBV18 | ASSPPSHGDDEQY
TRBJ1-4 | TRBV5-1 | ASSPMSPATNEKLF
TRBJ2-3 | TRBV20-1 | SARGWTSGGSTDTQY
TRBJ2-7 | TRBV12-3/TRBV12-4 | ASRPRTSRYEQY
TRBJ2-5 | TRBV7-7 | ASSAELSGGYETQY
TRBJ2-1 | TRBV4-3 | ASTPTAGSSYNEQF
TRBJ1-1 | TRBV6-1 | ASSPLGGRGNTEAF
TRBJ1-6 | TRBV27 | ASSLWGGTAYSPLH
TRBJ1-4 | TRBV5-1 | ASSLAGTGEEKLF
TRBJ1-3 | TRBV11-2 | ASSFVSGNTIY
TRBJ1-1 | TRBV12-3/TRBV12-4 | ASSQGARNTEAF
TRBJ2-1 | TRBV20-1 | SGFDTTSPNEQF
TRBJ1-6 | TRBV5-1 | ASSRGASNSPLH
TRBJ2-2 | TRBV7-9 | ASSLVPGTASTGELF
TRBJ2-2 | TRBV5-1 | ASSFLLDSNTGELF
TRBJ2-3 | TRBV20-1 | SAVGGGADTQY
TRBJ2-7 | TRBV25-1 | ASSNPRGGVYEQY